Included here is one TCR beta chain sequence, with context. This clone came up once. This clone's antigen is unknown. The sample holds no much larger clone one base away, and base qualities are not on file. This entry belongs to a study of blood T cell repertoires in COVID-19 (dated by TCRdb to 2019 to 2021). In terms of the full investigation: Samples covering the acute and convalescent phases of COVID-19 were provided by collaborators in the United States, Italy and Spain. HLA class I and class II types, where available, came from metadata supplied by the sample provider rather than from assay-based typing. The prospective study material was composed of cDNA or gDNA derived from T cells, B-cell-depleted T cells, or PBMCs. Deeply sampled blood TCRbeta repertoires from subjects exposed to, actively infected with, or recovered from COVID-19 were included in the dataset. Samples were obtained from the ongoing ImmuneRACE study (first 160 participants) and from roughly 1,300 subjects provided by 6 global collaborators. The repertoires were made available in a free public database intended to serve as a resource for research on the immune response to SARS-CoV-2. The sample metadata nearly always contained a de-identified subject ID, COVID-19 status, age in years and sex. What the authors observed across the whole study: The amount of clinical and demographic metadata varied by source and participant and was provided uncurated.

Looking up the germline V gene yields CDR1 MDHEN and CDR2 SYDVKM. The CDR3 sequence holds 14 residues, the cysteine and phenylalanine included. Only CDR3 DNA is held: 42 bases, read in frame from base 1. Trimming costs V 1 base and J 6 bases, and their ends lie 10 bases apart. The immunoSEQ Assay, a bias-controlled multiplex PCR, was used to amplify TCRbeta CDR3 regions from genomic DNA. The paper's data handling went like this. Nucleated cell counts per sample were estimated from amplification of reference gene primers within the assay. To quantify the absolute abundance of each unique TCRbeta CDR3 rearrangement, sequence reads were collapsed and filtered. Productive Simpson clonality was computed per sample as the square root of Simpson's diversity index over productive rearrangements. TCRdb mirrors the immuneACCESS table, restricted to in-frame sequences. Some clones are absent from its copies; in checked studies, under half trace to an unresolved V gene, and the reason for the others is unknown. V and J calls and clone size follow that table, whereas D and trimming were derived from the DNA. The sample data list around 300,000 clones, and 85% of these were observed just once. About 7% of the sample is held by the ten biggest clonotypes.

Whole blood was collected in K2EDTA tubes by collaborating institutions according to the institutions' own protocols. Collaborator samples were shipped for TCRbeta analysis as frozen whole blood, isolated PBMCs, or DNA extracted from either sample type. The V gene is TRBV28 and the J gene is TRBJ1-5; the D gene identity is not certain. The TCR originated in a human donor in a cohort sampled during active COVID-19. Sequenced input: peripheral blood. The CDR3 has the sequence CASSLSLVGQPQHF. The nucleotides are TGTGCCAGCAGTTTATCCTTGGTCGGTCAGCCCCAGCATTTT. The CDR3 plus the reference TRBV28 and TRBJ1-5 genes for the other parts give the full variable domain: DVKVTQSSRYLVKRTGEKVFLECVQDMDHENMFWYRQDPGLGLRLIYFSYDVKMKEKGDIPEGYSVSREKKERFSLILESASTNQTSMYLCASSLSLVGQPQHFGDGTRLSIL.